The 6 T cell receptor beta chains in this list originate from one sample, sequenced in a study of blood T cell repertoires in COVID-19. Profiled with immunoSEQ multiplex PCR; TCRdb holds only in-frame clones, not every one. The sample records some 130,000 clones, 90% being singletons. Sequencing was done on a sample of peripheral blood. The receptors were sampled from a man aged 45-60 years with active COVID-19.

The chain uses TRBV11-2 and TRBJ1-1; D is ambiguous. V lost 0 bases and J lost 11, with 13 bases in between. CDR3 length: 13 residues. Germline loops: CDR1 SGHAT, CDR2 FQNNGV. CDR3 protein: CASSLDLGREAFF. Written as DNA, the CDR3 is TGTGCCAGCAGCTTAGATCTTGGCCGGGAGGCTTTCTTT. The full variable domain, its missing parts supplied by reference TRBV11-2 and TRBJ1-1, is EAGVAQSPRYKIIEKRQSVAFWCNPISGHATLYWYQQILGQGPKLLIQFQNNGVVDDSQLPKDRFSAERLKGVDSTLKIQPAKLEDSAVYLCASSLDLGREAFFGQGTRLTVV.

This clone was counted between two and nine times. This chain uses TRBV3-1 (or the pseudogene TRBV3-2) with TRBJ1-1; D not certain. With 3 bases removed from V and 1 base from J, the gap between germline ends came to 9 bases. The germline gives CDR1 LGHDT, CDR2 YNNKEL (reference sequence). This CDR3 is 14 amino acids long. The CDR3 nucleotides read TGTGCCAGCAGCCACCTCAGACAGAACACTGAAGCTTTCTTT. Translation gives CASSHLRQNTEAFF.

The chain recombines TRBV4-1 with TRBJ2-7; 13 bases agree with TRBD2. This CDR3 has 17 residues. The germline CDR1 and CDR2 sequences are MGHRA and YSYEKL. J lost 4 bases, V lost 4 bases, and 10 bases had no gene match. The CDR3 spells CASSPRLAGGPFYEQYF. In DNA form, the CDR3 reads TGCGCCAGCAGCCCCAGACTAGCGGGGGGACCCTTTTACGAGCAGTACTTC.

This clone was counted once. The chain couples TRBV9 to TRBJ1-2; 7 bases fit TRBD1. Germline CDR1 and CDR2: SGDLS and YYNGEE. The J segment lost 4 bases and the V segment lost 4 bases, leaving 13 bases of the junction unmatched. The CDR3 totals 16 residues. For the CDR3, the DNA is TGTGCCAGCAGCCTCCGGGGACAGTCCGGTAGCTATGGCTACACCTTC. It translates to CASSLRGQSGSYGYTF.

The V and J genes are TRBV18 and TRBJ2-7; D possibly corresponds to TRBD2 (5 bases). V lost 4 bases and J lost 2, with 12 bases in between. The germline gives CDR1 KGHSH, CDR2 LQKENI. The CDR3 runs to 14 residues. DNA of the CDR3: TGTGCCAGCTCACGTTCCGGGAAACCCTACGAGCAGTACGTC. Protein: CASSRSGKPYEQYV.

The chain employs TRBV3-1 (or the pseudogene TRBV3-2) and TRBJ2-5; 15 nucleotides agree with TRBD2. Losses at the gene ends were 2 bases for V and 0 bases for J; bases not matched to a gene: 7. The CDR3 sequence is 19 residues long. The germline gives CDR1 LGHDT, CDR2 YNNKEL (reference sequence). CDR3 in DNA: TGTGCCAGCAGCCAATTTGGACTAGCGGGGGGGCTGAACCAAGAGACCCAGTACTTC. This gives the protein CASSQFGLAGGLNQETQYF.